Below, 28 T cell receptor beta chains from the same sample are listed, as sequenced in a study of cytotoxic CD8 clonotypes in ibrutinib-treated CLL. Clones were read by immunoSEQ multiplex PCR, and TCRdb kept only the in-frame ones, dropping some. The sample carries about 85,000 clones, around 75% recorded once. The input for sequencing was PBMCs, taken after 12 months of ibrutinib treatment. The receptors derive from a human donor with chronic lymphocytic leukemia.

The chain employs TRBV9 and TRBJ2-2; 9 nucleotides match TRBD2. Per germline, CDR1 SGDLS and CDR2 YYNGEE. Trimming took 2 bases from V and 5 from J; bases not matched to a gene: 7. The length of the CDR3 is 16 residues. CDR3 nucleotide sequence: TGTGCCAGCAGCGTTTTAGGACTAGCGACTACCGGGGAGCTGTTTTTT. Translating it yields CASSVLGLATTGELFF.

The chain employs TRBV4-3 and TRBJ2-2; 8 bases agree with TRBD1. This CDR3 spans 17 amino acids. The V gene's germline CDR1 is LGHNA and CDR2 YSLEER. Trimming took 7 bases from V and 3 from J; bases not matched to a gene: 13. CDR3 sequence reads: CASTPQWLQGDTGELFF. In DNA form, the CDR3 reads TGCGCCAGCACCCCCCAGTGGCTACAGGGGGACACCGGGGAGCTGTTTTTT.

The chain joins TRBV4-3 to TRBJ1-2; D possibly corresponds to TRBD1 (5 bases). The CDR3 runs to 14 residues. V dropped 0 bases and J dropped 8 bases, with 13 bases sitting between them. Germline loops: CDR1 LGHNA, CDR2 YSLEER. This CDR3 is CASSQDLRVGGYTF. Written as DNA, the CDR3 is TGCGCCAGCAGCCAAGATCTCAGGGTGGGGGGCTACACCTTC.

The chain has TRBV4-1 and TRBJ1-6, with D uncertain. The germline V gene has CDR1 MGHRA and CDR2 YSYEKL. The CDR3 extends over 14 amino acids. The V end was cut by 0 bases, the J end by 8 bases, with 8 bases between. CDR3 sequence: CASSQDRTDSPLHF. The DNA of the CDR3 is TGCGCCAGCAGCCAAGATAGGACCGATTCACCCCTCCACTTT.

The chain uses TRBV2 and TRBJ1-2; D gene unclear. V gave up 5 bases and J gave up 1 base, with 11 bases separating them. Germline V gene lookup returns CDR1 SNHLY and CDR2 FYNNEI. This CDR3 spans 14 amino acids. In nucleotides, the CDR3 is TGTGCCAGCAGTAAAATGGGCGTTAACTATGGCTACACCTTC. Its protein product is CASSKMGVNYGYTF.

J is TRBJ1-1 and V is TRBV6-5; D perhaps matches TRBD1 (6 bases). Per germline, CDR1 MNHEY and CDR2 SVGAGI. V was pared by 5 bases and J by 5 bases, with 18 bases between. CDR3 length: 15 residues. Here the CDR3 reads CASSRGLDSRTEAFF. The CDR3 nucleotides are TGTGCCAGCAGTAGGGGGTTGGACAGTCGAACTGAAGCTTTCTTT.

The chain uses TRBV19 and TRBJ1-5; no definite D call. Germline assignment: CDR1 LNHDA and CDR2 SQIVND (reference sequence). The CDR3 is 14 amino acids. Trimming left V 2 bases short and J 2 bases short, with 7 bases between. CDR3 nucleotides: TGTGCCAGTAGTATAAGAGCGGGCAATCAGCCCCAGCATTTT. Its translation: CASSIRAGNQPQHF.

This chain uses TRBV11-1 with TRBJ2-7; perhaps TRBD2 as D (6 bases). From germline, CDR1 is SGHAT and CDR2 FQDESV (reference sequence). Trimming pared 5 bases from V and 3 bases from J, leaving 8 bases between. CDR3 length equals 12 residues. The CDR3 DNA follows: TGTGCCAGCAGCCCCGGGGGCTACGAGCAGTACTTC. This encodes CASSPGGYEQYF.

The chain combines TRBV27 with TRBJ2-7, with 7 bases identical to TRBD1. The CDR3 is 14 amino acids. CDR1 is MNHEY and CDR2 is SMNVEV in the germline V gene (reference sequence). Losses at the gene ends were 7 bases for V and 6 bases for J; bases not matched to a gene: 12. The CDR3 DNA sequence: TGTGCCAGCACCAAGACAGGGAGCAGGAGCGAGCAGTACTTC. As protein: CASTKTGSRSEQYF.

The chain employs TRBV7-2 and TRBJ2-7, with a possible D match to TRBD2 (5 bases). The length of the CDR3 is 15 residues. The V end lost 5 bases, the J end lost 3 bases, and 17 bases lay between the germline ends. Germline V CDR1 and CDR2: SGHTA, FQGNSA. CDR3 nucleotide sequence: TGTGCCAGCAGCCGGACCGGACTCGAAGGCTACGAGCAGTACTTC. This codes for CASSRTGLEGYEQYF.

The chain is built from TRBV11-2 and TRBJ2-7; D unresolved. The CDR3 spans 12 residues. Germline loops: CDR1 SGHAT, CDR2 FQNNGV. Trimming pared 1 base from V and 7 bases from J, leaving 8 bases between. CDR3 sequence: CASSLAAGEQYF. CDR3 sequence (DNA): TGTGCCAGCAGCTTAGCGGCCGGGGAGCAGTACTTC.

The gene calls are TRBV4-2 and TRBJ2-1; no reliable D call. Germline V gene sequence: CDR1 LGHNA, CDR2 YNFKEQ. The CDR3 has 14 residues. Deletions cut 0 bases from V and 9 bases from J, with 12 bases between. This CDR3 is CASSQDYLEGEQFF. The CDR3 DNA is TGTGCCAGCAGCCAAGATTACCTGGAAGGTGAGCAGTTCTTC.

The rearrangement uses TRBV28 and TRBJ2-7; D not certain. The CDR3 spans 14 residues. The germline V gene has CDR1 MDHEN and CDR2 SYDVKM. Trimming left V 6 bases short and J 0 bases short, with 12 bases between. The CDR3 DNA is TGTGCCAGCAGCAACGGGCCCTTCTCCTACGAGCAGTACTTC. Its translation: CASSNGPFSYEQYF. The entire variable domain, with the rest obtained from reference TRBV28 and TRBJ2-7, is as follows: DVKVTQSSRYLVKRTGEKVFLECVQDMDHENMFWYRQDPGLGLRLIYFSYDVKMKEKGDIPEGYSVSREKKERFSLILESASTNQTSMYLCASSNGPFSYEQYFGPGTRLTVT.

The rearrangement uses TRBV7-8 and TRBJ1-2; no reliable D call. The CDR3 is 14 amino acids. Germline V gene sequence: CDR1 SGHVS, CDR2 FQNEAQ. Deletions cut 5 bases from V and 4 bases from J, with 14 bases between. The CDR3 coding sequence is TGTGCCAGCAGCCCCGATCAGGTGCCCTATGGCTACACCTTC. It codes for CASSPDQVPYGYTF.

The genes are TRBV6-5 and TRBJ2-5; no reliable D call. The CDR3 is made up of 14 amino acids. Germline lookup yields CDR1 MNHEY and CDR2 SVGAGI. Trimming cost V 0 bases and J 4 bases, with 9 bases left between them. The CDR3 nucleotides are TGTGCCAGCAGTTACTCGTGGCGAGGAGAGACCCAGTACTTC. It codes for CASSYSWRGETQYF.

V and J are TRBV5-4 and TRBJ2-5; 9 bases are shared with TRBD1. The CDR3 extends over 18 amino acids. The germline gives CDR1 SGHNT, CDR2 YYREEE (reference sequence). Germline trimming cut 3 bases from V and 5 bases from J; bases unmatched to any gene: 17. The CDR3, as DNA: TGTGCCAGCAGCTCCTCACTTGGAGTACAGGGGGCATGGGAGACCCAGTACTTC. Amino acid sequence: CASSSSLGVQGAWETQYF.

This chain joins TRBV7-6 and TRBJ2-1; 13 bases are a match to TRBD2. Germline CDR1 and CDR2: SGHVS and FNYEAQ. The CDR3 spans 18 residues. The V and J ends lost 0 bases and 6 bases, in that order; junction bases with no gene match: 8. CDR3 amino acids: CASSLAAKTSGRPNEQFF. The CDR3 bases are TGTGCCAGCAGCTTAGCCGCAAAGACTAGCGGGAGGCCCAATGAGCAGTTCTTC.

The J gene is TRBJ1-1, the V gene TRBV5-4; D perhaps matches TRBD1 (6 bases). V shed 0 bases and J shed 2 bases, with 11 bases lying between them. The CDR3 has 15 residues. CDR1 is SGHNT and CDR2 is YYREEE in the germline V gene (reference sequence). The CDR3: CASSLVGALNTEAFF. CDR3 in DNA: TGTGCCAGCAGCTTGGTGGGGGCTTTAAACACTGAAGCTTTCTTT.

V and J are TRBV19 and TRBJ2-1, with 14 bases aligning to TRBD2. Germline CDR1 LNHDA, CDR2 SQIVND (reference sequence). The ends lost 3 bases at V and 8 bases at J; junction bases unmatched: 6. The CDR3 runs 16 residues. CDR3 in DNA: TGTGCCAGTAGTATCGCCCCGGGACTAGCGGGGGATGAGCAGTTCTTC. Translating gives CASSIAPGLAGDEQFF.

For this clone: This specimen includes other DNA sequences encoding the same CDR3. CDR3 DNA sequence: TGCGCCAGCAGCTTGGGGGGGCAAGAGACCCAGTACTTC. It codes for CASSLGGQETQYF. This chain connects TRBV5-1 to TRBJ2-5; D is perhaps TRBD1 or TRBD2 (5 bases each). Trimming pared 0 bases from V and 2 bases from J, leaving 5 bases between. Looked up from germline, CDR1 is SGHRS and CDR2 is YFSETQ. This CDR3 is built from 13 residues.

CDR3 residues: CASSATGTGTLGHYGYTF. CDR3 DNA sequence: TGTGCCAGCAGCGCCACCGGGACAGGGACCCTGGGGCACTATGGCTACACCTTC. The chain couples TRBV7-6 to TRBJ1-2; 9 positions agree with TRBD1. Germline V gene sequence: CDR1 SGHVS, CDR2 FNYEAQ. Trimming removed 5 bases from V and 3 bases from J; junction bases left unmatched: 16. The CDR3 is 18 amino acids.

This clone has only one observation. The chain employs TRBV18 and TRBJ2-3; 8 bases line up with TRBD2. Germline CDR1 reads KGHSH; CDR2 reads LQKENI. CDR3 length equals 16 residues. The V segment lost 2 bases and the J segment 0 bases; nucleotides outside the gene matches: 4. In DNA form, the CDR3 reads TGTGCCAGCTCACCAAGTAGCGGGGCTAGCACAGATACGCAGTATTTT. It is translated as CASSPSSGASTDTQYF.

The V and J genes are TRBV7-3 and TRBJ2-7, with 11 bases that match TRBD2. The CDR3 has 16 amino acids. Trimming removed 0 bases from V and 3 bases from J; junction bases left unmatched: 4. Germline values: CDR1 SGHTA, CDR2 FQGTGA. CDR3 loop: CASSLTGTSGLYEQYF. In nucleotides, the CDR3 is TGTGCCAGCAGCTTAACCGGGACTAGCGGCCTCTACGAGCAGTACTTC.

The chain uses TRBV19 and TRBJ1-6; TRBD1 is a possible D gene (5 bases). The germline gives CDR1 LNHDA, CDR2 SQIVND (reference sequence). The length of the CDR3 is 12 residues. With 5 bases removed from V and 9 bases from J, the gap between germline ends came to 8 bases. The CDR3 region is CASSATVSPLHF. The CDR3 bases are TGTGCCAGTAGTGCGACAGTTTCACCCCTCCACTTT.

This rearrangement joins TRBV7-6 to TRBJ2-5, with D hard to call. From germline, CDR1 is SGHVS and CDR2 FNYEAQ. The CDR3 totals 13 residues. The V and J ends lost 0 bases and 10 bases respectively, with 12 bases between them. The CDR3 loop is CASSLAPQVRQYF. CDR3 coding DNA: TGTGCCAGCAGCTTAGCCCCCCAAGTTCGCCAGTACTTC.

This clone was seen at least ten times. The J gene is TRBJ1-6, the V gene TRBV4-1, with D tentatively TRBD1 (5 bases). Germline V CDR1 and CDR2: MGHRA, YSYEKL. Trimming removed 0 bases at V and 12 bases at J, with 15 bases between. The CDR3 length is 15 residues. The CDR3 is CASSQEGVYGGPLHF. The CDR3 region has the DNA TGCGCCAGCAGCCAAGAGGGGGTTTACGGCGGACCCCTCCACTTT.

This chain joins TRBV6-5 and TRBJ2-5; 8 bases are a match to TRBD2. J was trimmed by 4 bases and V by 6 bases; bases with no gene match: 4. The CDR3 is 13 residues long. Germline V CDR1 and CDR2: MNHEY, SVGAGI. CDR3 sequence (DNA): TGTGCCAGCAGCGCCAGCGGGGGAGAGACCCAGTACTTC. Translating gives CASSASGGETQYF.

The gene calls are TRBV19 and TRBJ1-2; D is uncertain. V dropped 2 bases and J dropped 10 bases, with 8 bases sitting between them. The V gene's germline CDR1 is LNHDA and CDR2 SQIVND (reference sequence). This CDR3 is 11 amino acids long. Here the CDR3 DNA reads TGTGCCAGTAGTATACGGGGAGACTACACCTTC. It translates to CASSIRGDYTF.